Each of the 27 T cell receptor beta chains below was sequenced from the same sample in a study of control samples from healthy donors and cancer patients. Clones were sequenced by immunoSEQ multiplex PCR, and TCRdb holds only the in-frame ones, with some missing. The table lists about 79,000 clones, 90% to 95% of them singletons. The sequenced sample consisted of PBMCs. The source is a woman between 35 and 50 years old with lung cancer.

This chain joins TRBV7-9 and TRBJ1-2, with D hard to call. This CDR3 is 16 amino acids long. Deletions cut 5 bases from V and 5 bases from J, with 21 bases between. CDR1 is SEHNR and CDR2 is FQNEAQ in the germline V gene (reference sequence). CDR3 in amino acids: CASSTTVTQLEYGYTF. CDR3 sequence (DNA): TGTGCCAGCAGCACCACCGTTACTCAGCTGGAATATGGCTACACCTTC.

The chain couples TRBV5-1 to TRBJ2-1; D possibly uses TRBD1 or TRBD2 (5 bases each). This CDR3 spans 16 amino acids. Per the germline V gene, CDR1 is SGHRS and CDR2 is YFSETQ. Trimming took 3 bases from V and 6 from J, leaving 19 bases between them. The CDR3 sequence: CASSSSGTAYSNEQFF. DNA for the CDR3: TGCGCCAGCAGCTCTTCCGGGACGGCCTATTCCAATGAGCAGTTCTTC. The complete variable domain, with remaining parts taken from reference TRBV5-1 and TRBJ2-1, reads KAGVTQTPRYLIKTRGQQVTLSCSPISGHRSVSWYQQTPGQGLQFLFEYFSETQRNKGNFPGRFSGRQFSNSRSEMNVSTLELGDSALYLCASSSSGTAYSNEQFFGPGTRLTVL.

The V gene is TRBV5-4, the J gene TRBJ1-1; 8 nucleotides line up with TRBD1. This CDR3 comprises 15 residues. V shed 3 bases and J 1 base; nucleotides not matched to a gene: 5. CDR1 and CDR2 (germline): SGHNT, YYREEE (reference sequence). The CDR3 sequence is CASSWRQGKNTEAFF. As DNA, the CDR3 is TGTGCCAGCAGCTGGCGACAGGGGAAGAACACTGAAGCTTTCTTT.

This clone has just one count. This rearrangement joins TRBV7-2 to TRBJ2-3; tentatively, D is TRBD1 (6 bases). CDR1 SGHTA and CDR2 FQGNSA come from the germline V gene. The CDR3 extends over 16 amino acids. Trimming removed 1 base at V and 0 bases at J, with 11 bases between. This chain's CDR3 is CASSLDWGPSTDTQYF. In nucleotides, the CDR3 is TGTGCCAGCAGCTTAGATTGGGGGCCCAGCACAGATACGCAGTATTTT.

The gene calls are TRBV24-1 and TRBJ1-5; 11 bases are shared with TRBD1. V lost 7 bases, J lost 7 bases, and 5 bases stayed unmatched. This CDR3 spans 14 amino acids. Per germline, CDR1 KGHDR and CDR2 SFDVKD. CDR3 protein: CATRGQGVGQPQHF. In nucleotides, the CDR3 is TGTGCCACCAGGGGACAGGGGGTGGGACAGCCCCAGCATTTT.

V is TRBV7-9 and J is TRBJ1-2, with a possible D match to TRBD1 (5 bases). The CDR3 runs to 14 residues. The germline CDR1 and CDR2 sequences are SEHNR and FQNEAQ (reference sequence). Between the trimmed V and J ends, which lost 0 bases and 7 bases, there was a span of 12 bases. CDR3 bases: TGTGCCAGCAGCTTAGCCCAGGGATTCAGTGGCTACACCTTC. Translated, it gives CASSLAQGFSGYTF.

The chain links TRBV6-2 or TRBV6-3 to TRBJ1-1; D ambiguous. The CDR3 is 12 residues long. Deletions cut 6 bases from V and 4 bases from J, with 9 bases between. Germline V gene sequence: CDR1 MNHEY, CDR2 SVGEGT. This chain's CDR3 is CASSNPITEAFF. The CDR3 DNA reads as TGTGCCAGCAGCAACCCGATCACTGAAGCTTTCTTT.

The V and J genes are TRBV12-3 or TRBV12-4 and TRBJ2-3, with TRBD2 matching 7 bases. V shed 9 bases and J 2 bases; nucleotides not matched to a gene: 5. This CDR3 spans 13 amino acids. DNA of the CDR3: TGTGCCAGTCAGCGGGACTTCACAGATACGCAGTATTTT. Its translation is CASQRDFTDTQYF.

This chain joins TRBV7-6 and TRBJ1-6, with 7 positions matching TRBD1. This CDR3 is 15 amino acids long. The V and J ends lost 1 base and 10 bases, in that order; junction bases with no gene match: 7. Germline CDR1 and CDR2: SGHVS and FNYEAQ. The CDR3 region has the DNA TGTGCCAGCAGCTTAGGACAGGGTCTTTTATCACCCCTCCACTTT. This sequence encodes CASSLGQGLLSPLHF.

CDR3 in DNA: TGTGCCAGCAGCCCGGACCCCTCTGGGGCCTATGGCTACACCTTC. As protein: CASSPDPSGAYGYTF. V is TRBV9 and J is TRBJ1-2, with D possibly matching TRBD1 (5 bases). This CDR3 spans 15 amino acids. Trimming took 4 bases from V and 4 from J, leaving 17 bases between them. Germline CDR1 reads SGDLS; CDR2 reads YYNGEE.

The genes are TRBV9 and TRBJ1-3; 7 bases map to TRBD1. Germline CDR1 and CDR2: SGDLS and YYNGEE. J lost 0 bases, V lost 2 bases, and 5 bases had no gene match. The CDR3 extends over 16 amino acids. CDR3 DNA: TGTGCCAGCAGCGTGAGACAGGGATACTCTGGAAACACCATATATTTT. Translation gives CASSVRQGYSGNTIYF.

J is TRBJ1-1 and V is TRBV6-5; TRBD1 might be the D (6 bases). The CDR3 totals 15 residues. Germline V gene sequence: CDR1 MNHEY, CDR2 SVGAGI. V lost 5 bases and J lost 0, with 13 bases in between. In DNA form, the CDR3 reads TGTGCCAGCAGTCGCGGGACACCTATGAACACTGAAGCTTTCTTT. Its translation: CASSRGTPMNTEAFF.

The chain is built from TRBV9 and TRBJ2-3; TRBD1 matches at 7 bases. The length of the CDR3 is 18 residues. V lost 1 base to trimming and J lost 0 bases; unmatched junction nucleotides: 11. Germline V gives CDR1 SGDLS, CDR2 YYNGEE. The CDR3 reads CASSVRGGSTGSTDTQYF. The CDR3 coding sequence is TGTGCCAGCAGCGTACGAGGGGGATCGACAGGGAGCACAGATACGCAGTATTTT.

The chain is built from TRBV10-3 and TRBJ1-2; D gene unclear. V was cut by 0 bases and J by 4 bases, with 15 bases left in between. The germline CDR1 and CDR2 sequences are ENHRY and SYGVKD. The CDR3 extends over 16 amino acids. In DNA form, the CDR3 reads TGTGCCATCAGTGAGTCTCGGGCTTCCGAGACCTATGGCTACACCTTC. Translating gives CAISESRASETYGYTF.

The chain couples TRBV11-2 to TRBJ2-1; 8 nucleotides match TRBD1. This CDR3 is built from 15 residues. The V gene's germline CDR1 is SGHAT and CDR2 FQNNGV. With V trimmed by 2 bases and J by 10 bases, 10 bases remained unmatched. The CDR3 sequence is CASSLRGQVGNEQFF. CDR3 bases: TGTGCCAGCAGCTTAAGGGGACAGGTGGGCAACGAGCAGTTCTTC.

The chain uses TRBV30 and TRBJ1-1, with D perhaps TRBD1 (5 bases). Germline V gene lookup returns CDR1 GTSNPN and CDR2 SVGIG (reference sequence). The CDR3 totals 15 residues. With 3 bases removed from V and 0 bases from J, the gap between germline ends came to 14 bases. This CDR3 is CAWRGAGGMNTEAFF. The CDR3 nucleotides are TGTGCCTGGAGAGGGGCGGGAGGGATGAACACTGAAGCTTTCTTT.

Written as DNA, the CDR3 is TGTGCCAGCAGTCCCTCGGGGGAGGTCTACGAGCAGTACTTC. As protein: CASSPSGEVYEQYF. This sequence joins TRBV6-5 and TRBJ2-7; a possible D gene is TRBD2 (6 bases). V was trimmed by 5 bases and J by 3 bases, leaving 14 bases between them. Germline CDR1 is MNHEY and CDR2 is SVGAGI. The CDR3 covers 14 residues.

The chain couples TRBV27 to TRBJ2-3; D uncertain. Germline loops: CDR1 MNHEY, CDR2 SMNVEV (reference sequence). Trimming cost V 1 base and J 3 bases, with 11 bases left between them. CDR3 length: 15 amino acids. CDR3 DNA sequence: TGTGCCAGCAGTTTATGGCGTGGATGGACAGATACGCAGTATTTT. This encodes CASSLWRGWTDTQYF.

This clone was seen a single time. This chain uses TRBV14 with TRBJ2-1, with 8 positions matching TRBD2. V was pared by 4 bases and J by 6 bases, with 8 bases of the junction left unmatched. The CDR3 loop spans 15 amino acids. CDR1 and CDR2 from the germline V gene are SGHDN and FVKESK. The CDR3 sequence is CASSPGTSGSNEQFF. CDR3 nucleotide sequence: TGTGCCAGCAGCCCCGGGACTAGTGGGAGCAATGAGCAGTTCTTC.

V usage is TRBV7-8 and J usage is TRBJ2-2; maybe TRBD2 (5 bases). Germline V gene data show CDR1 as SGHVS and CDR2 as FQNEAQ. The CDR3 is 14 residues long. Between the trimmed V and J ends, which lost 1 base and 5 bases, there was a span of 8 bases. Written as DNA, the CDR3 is TGTGCCAGCAGCTTAGTTAGGGAGACCGGGGAGCTGTTTTTT. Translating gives CASSLVRETGELFF.

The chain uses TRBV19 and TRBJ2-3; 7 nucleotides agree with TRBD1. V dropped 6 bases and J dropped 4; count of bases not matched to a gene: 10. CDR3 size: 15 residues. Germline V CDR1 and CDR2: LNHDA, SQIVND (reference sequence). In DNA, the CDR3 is TGTGCCAGTAGCTCAGACAGGGTTCGGCCAGATACGCAGTATTTT. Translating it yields CASSSDRVRPDTQYF.

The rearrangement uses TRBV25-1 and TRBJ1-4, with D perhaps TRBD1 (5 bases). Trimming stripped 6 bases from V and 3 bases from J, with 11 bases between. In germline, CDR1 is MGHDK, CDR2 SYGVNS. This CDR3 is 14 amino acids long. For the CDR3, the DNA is TGTGCCAGCAGCGCCGGACACCCTAATGAAAAACTGTTTTTT. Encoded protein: CASSAGHPNEKLFF.

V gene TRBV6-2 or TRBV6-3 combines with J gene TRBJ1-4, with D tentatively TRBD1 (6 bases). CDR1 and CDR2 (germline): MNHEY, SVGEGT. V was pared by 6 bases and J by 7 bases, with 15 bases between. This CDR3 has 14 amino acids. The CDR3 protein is CASSPQGPLEKLFF. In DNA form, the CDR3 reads TGTGCCAGCAGCCCACAGGGTCCGCTTGAAAAACTGTTTTTT.

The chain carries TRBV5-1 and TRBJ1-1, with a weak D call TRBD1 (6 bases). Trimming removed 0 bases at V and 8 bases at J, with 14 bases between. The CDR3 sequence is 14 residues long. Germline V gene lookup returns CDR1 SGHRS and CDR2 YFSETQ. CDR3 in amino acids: CASSLDWGLDEAFF. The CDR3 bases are TGCGCCAGCAGCTTGGATTGGGGGCTCGACGAAGCTTTCTTT.

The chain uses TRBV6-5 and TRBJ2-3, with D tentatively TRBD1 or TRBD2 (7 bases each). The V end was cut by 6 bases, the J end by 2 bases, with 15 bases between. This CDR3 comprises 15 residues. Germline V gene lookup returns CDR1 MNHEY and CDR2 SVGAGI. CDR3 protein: CASSQGGGPTDTQYF. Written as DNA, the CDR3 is TGTGCCAGCAGCCAGGGGGGGGGCCCCACAGATACGCAGTATTTT.

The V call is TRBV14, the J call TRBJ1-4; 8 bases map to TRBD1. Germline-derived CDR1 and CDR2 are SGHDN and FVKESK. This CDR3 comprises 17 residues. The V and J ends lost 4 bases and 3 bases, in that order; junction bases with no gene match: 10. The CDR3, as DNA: TGTGCCAGCAGCCTCTGGACAGGGATGAGGGCTAATGAAAAACTGTTTTTT. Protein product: CASSLWTGMRANEKLFF. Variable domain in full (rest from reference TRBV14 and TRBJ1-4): EAGVTQFPSHSVIEKGQTVTLRCDPISGHDNLYWYRRVMGKEIKFLLHFVKESKQDESGMPNNRFLAERTGGTYSTLKVQPAELEDSGVYFCASSLWTGMRANEKLFFGSGTQLSVL.

The CDR3 region is CASSLAGTGTNEKLFF. The CDR3 nucleotides are TGTGCCAGCAGCTTAGCCGGGACGGGGACTAATGAAAAACTGTTTTTT. This chain joins TRBV7-9 and TRBJ1-4; possibly TRBD1 for D (5 bases). The V gene lost 0 bases and the J gene lost 2 bases, with 10 bases spanning the gap. The CDR3 totals 16 residues. Germline-derived CDR1 and CDR2 are SEHNR and FQNEAQ (reference sequence).